This TCR beta chain was retrieved from a study of blood T cell repertoires in COVID-19. About this clone: At one of its ends the junction is not consistent with the germline gene, which may arise from a read error.

Germline V gives CDR1 MNHNS, CDR2 SASEGT. The CDR3 loop spans 14 amino acids. The assay was immunoSEQ multiplex PCR, and TCRdb's table has in-frame clones only and misses some. Among about 250,000 clones listed, about 80% were seen once. This TCR was sampled from a woman at least 80 years old with active or convalescent COVID-19. V is TRBV6-1 and J is TRBJ1-5; D gene unclear. Input material: peripheral blood. The CDR3, as DNA: TGTGCCAGCAGGGAAGACGGTCGAGAGGAGCCCCAGCATTTT. It encodes CASREDGREEPQHF.